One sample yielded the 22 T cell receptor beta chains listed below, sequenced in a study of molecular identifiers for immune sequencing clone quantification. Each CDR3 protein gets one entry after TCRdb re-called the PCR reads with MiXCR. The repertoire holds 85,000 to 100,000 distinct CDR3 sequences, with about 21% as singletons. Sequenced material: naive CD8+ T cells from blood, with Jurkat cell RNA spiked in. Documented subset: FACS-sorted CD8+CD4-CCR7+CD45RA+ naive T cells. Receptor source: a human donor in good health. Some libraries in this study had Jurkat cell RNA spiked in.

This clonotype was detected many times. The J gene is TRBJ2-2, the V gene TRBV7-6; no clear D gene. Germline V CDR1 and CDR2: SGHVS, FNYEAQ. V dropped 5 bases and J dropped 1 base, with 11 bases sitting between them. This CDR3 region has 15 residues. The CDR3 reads CASSPLRQNTGELFF. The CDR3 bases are TGTGCCAGCAGCCCACTACGACAGAACACCGGGGAGCTGTTTTTT.

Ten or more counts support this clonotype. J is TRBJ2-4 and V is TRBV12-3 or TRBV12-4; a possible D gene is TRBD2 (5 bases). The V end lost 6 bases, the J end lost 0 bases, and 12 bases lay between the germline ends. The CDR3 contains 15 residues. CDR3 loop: CASRAGVLAKNIQYF. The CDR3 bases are TGTGCCAGCAGGGCCGGGGTACTAGCCAAAAACATTCAGTACTTC.

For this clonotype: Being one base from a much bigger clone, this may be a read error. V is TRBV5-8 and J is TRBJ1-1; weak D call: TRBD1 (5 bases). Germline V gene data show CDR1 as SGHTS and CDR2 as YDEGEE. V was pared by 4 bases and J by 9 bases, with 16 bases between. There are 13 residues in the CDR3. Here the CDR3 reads CASSLWDDHQAFF. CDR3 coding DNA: TGTGCCAGCAGCCTCTGGGACGACCATCAAGCTTTCTTT.

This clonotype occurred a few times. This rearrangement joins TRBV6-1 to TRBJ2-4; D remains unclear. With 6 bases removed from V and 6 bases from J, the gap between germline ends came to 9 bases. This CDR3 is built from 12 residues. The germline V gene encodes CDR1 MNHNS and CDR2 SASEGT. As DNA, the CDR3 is TGTGCCAGCAGGGGTCCCGGAAACATTCAGTACTTC. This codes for CASRGPGNIQYF.

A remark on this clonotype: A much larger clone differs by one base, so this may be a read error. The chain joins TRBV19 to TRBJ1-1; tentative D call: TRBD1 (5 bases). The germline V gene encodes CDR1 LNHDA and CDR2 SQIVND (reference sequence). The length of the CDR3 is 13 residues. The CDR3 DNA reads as TGTGCCAGTGGGCCAGATCAGGACACTGGAGCTTTCTTT. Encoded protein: CASGPDQDTGAFF. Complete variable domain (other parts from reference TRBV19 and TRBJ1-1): DGGITQSPKYLFRKEGQNVTLSCEQNLNHDAMYWYRQDPGQGLRLIYYSQIVNDFQKGDIAEGYSVSREKKESFPLTVTSAQKNPTAFYLCASGPDQDTGAFFGQGTRLTVV.

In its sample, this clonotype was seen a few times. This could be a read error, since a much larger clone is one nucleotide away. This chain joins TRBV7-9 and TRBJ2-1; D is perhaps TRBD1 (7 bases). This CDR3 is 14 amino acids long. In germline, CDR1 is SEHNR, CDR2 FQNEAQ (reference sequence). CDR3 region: CACSLGGSGHEQFF. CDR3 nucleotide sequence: TGTGCCTGCAGCTTAGGGGGCAGCGGGCATGAGCAGTTCTTC.

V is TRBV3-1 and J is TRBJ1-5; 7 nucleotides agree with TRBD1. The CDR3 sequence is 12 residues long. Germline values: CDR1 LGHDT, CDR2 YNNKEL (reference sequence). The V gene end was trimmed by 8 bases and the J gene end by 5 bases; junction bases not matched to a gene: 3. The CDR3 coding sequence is TGTGCCAGCGACAGGGACCATCAGCCCCAGCATTTT. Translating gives CASDRDHQPQHF.

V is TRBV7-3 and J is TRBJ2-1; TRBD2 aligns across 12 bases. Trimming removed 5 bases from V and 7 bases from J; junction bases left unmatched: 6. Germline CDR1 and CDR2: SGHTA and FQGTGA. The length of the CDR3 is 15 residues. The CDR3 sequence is CASSHLAGGGNEQFF. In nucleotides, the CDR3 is TGTGCCAGCAGCCACCTAGCGGGAGGGGGTAATGAGCAGTTCTTC.

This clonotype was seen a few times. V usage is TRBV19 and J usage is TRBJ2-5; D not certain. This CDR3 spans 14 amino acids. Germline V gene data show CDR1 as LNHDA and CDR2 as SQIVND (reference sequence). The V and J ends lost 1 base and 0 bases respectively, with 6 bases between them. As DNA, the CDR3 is TGTGCCAGTAGTATAGTCGGCAACCAAGAGACCCAGTACTTC. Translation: CASSIVGNQETQYF.

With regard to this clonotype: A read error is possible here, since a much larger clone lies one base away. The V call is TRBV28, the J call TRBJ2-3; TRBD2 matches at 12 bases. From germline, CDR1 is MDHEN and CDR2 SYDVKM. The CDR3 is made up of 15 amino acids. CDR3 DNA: TGTGCCAGCAGTTTACGACTAGCGGGAGCAGATACGCGGTATTTT. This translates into CASSLRLAGADTRYF.

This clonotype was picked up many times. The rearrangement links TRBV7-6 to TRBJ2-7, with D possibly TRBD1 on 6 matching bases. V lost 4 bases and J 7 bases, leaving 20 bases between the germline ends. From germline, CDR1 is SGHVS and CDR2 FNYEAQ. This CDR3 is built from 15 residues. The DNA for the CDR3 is TGTGCCAGCAGCTCCCGGGTACAGGGTTTGGGGGAGCAGTACTTC. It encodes CASSSRVQGLGEQYF.

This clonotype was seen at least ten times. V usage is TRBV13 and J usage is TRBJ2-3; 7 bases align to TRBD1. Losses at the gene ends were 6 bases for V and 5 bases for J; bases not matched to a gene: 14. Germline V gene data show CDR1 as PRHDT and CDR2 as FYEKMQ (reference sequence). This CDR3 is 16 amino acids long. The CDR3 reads CASSGGAGGLRDTQYF. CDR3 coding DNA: TGTGCCAGCAGTGGGGGAGCAGGGGGATTGCGAGATACGCAGTATTTT.

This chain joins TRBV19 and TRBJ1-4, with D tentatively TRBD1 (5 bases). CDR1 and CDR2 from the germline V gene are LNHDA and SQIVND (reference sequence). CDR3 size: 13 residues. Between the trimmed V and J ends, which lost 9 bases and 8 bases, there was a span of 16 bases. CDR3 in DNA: TGTGCCAGCGGGACTCTCGTAGGGGAAAAACTGTTTTTT. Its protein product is CASGTLVGEKLFF.

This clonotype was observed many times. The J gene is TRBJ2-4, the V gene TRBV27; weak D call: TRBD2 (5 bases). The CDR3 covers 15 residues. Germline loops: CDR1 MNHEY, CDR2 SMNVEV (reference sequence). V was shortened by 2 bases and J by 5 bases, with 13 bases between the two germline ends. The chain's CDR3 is CASSLHPGSQNIQYF. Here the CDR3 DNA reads TGTGCCAGCAGTTTACATCCGGGGTCCCAAAACATTCAGTACTTC.

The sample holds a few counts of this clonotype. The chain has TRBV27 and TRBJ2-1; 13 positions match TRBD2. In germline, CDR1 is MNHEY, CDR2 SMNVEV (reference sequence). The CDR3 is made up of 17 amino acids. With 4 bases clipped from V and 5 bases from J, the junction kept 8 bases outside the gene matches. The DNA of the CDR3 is TGTGCCAGCAGTTCTCCGGTCGGGACTAGCGGGGACAATGAGCAGTTCTTC. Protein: CASSSPVGTSGDNEQFF.

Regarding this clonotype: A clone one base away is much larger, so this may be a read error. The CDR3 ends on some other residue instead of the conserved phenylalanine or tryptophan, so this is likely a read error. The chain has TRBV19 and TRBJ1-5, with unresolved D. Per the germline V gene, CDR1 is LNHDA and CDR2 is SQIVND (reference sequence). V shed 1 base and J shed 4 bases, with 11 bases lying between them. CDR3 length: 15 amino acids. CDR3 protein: CASSIGGALNQPQHL. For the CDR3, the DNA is TGTGCCAGTAGTATAGGGGGTGCCCTTAATCAGCCCCAGCATCTT.

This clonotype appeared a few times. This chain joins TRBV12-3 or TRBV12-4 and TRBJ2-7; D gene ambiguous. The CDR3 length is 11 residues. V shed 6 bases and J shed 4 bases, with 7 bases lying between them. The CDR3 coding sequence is TGTGCCAGCAGCCAATCTTACGAGCAGTACTTC. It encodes CASSQSYEQYF.

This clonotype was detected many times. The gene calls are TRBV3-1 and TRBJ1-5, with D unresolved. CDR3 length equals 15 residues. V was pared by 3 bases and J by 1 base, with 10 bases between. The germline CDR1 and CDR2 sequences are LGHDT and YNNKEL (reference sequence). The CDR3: CASSHNEESNQPQHF. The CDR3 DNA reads TGTGCCAGCAGCCATAATGAGGAGAGCAATCAGCCCCAGCATTTT.

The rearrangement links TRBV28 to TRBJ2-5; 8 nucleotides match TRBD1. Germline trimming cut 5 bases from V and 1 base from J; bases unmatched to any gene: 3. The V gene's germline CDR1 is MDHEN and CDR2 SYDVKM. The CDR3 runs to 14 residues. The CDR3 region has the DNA TGTGCCAGCAGTCAGGACAGGGCCCAAGAGACCCAGTACTTC. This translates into CASSQDRAQETQYF.

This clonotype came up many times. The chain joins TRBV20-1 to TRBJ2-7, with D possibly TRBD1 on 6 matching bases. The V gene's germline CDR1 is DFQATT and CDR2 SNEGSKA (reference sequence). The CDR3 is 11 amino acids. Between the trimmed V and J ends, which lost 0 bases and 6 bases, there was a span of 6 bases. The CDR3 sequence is CSARETGEQYF. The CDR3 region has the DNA TGCAGTGCTAGAGAGACAGGCGAGCAGTACTTC.

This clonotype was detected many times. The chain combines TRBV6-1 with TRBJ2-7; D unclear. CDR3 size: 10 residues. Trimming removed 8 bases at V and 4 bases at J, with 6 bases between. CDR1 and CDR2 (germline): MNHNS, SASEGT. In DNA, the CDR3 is TGTGCCAGCGGGCTGTACGAGCAGTACTTC. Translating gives CASGLYEQYF.

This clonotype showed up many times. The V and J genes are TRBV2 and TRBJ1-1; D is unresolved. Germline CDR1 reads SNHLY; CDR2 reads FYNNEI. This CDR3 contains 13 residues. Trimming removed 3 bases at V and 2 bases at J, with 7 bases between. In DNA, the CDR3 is TGTGCCAGCAGTGATTCCAGAAACACTGAAGCTTTCTTT. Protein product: CASSDSRNTEAFF.